One and the same sample provided the 18 T cell receptor beta chains below, sequenced in a study of sequential checkpoint blockade in melanoma. Using immunoSEQ multiplex PCR, the repertoire was profiled, and TCRdb retains in-frame clones only, with some absent. The sample has around 2,000 clones; about 20% are singletons. Treatment indicated: randomized to nivolumab then ipilimumab (arm A) or the reverse (arm B). This specimen consisted of tumor tissue (inferred from file names), obtained from a patient given nivolumab and ipilimumab in sequence. The receptor source for this set is a human donor with melanoma.

This clone qualifies as medium-sized (0.01 to 0.1%). This rearrangement joins TRBV9 to TRBJ2-1, with D perhaps matching TRBD1 or TRBD2 (5 bases each). Germline V CDR1 and CDR2: SGDLS, YYNGEE. CDR3 length: 15 amino acids. V gave up 0 bases and J gave up 10 bases, with 17 bases separating them. The CDR3: CASSVASSGWDEQFF. DNA for the CDR3: TGTGCCAGCAGCGTAGCTTCTTCAGGGTGGGACGAGCAGTTCTTC.

This clone was found a few times. The chain has TRBV28 and TRBJ1-2; 9 bases align to TRBD1. Trimming at V came to 5 bases and at J to 8 bases, leaving 12 bases not matched to a gene. The CDR3 is 15 amino acids. The germline CDR1 and CDR2 sequences are MDHEN and SYDVKM. The CDR3 DNA reads as TGTGCCAGCAGTACAAACCCGGGACAGGGAGGCGGCTACACCTTC. It codes for CASSTNPGQGGGYTF.

V and J are TRBV29-1 and TRBJ1-4, with 8 bases matching TRBD1. The CDR3 spans 12 residues. The V gene end was trimmed by 6 bases and the J gene end by 6 bases; junction bases not matched to a gene: 3. Germline values: CDR1 SQVTM, CDR2 ANQGSEA. The CDR3 DNA follows: TGCAGCGTGGGACAGGCCCATGAAAAACTGTTTTTT. It encodes CSVGQAHEKLFF.

The CDR3 DNA reads TGTGCCATCAGTGAGTCGTGGGACTTGTCTTATGGCTACACCTTC. Translated: CAISESWDLSYGYTF. The chain joins TRBV10-3 to TRBJ1-2, with D tentatively TRBD1 (5 bases). Germline loops: CDR1 ENHRY, CDR2 SYGVKD. The CDR3 has 15 amino acids. The germline V and J ends were trimmed by 0 bases and 5 bases, with 13 bases remaining between them.

The chain has TRBV14 and TRBJ2-5; D might be TRBD1 or TRBD2, each matching 5 bases. The CDR3 sequence is 18 residues long. Germline V CDR1 and CDR2: SGHDN, FVKESK. Trimming took 1 base from V and 0 from J, leaving 18 bases between them. The CDR3, as DNA: TGTGCCAGCAGCCAAGGTCTGCAGGGAGCGGTGTACCAAGAGACCCAGTACTTC. Its translation: CASSQGLQGAVYQETQYF.

The chain has TRBV4-1 and TRBJ2-1; D not resolved. The V gene lost 4 bases and the J gene lost 6 bases, with 16 bases spanning the gap. Germline V gene sequence: CDR1 MGHRA, CDR2 YSYEKL. The CDR3 has 15 amino acids. The CDR3 DNA reads as TGCGCCAGCAGCCTCAACTTAGCCCCCCCCAATGAGCAGTTCTTC. Its protein product is CASSLNLAPPNEQFF.

This clone has a handful of counts. This chain joins TRBV23-1 and TRBJ2-3, with TRBD2 matching 10 bases. TRBV23-1 is flagged as an ORF with uncertain function. The CDR3 runs to 15 residues. J lost 5 bases, V lost 8 bases, and 10 bases had no gene match. The CDR3: CASSRLAGTGDTQYF. The CDR3 nucleotides read TGCGCCAGCTCCCGACTAGCGGGTACGGGAGATACGCAGTATTTT.

Ten or more counts support this clone. The chain joins TRBV7-7 to TRBJ1-4; a possible D gene is TRBD1 (5 bases). The CDR3 is 17 amino acids. Trimming took 1 base from V and 5 from J, leaving 17 bases between them. Germline CDR1 and CDR2: SSHAT and FNYEAQ (reference sequence). CDR3 sequence reads: CASSLDLRGGSNEKLFF. The CDR3 DNA is TGTGCCAGCAGCTTAGACCTCCGGGGGGGATCCAATGAAAAACTGTTTTTT.

This clone is medium-sized (0.01 to 0.1%) by share. The chain has TRBV11-3 and TRBJ1-1; D may be TRBD1 (5 bases). Germline V gene lookup returns CDR1 SGHNT and CDR2 YENEEA. This CDR3 contains 15 residues. Trimming left V 4 bases short and J 7 bases short, with 19 bases between. In nucleotides, the CDR3 is TGTGCCAGCAGCTCTCCCGGCCTAGGGGACCGTGAAGCTTTCTTT. This codes for CASSSPGLGDREAFF.

This clone ranks as medium-sized. The CDR3 DNA follows: TGTGCCAGCAGTTACGCAGCATCCTATGGCTACACCTTC. Translated: CASSYAASYGYTF. The chain is built from TRBV6-8 and TRBJ1-2; D is unresolved. This CDR3 spans 13 amino acids. V was clipped by 2 bases and J by 4 bases, with 8 bases between them. CDR1 and CDR2 from the germline V gene are MNHGY and SAAAGT.

This chain links TRBV28 with TRBJ2-7; 7 nucleotides agree with TRBD1. CDR3 length: 12 residues. Trimming removed 10 bases from V and 6 bases from J; junction bases left unmatched: 9. Per the germline V gene, CDR1 is MDHEN and CDR2 is SYDVKM. The CDR3 protein is CATEGTEAEQYF. DNA of the CDR3: TGTGCCACCGAAGGGACAGAAGCCGAGCAGTACTTC.

This clone is judged medium-sized. V usage is TRBV23-1 and J usage is TRBJ1-1, with unresolved D. TRBV23-1 is identified as an open reading frame with a role that is uncertain. The CDR3 runs 13 residues. V shed 6 bases and J shed 2 bases, with 10 bases lying between them. The CDR3 sequence: CASSHPSNTEAFF. For the CDR3, the DNA is TGCGCCAGCAGCCATCCAAGTAACACTGAAGCTTTCTTT.

The table lists this clone with a few counts. V is TRBV29-1 and J is TRBJ1-1; the match to TRBD1 covers 8 bases. This CDR3 region has 12 residues. CDR1 SQVTM and CDR2 ANQGSEA come from the germline V gene. V lost 6 bases and J lost 6; bases outside the gene matches: 6. CDR3 sequence (DNA): TGCAGCGTGAACGGACAGGGCGCTGAAGCTTTCTTT. Translated: CSVNGQGAEAFF.

This clone has only a few counts. The chain combines TRBV28 with TRBJ1-5; D may be TRBD1 (5 bases). The CDR3 consists of 14 residues. CDR1 is MDHEN, CDR2 SYDVKM, per germline. V was clipped by 6 bases and J by 5 bases, with 14 bases between them. The CDR3 nucleotides read TGTGCCAGCAGCCTAGCCGTGGGGCATCAGCCCCAGCATTTT. As protein: CASSLAVGHQPQHF.

V and J are TRBV25-1 and TRBJ2-4; TRBD1 matches at 7 bases. Germline CDR1 is MGHDK and CDR2 is SYGVNS. The CDR3 covers 16 residues. J lost 0 bases, V lost 4 bases, and 6 bases had no gene match. CDR3 region: CASSGGQVGAKNIQYF. In nucleotides, the CDR3 is TGTGCCAGCAGTGGCGGACAGGTTGGAGCCAAAAACATTCAGTACTTC.

This clone counts as large. This chain connects TRBV9 to TRBJ1-2; 12 bases are shared with TRBD1. CDR3 length equals 17 residues. The germline V gene has CDR1 SGDLS and CDR2 YYNGEE. V lost 3 bases and J lost 6; bases outside the gene matches: 12. The CDR3 sequence: CASSALPGQGAGDGYTF. The DNA for the CDR3 is TGTGCCAGCAGCGCACTCCCGGGACAGGGGGCAGGGGATGGCTACACCTTC.

The chain is built from TRBV19 and TRBJ1-5, with a weak D call TRBD1 (5 bases). CDR3 length: 14 residues. Trimming removed 6 bases from V and 2 bases from J, with 11 bases in between. CDR1 and CDR2 (germline): LNHDA, SQIVND (reference sequence). The CDR3 reads CASRTGSGNQPQHF. The DNA for the CDR3 is TGTGCCAGTAGAACAGGATCGGGCAATCAGCCCCAGCATTTT.

As concerns this clone: An end of the junction differs from the germline gene, which may be a read error. The J gene is TRBJ1-6, the V gene TRBV6-8; TRBD1 matches at 9 bases. The CDR3 length is 15 residues. Germline CDR1 is MNHGY and CDR2 is SAAAGT. CDR3 sequence (DNA): TGTGCCAGCAGTGACTCGACAGGGGGAAATTCACCCCTCCACTTT. Translating it yields CASSDSTGGNSPLHF.